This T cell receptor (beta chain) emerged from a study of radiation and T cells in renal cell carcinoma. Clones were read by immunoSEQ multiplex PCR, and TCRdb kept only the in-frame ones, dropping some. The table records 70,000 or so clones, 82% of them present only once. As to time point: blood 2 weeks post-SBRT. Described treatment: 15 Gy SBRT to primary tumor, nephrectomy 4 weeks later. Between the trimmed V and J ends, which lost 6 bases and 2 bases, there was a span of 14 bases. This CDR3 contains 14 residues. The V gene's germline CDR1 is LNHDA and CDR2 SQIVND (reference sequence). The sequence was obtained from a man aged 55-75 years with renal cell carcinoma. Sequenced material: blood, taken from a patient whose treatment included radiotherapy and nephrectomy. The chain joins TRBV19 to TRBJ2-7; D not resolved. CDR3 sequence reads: CASRHKEAPYEQYF. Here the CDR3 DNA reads TGTGCCAGTAGGCACAAAGAAGCCCCCTACGAGCAGTACTTC.